A single sample gave rise to the 31 T cell receptor beta chains below, sequenced in a study of shared clonotypes between healthy human individuals. The repertoire was sequenced with immunoSEQ multiplex PCR; TCRdb's copy has only in-frame clones and lacks some. The table shows some 1,600,000 clones, with approximately 98% occurring only once. Specimen: naive CD4+ T cells sorted from blood. The sample's subset: CD45RA+ positively selected. These receptors were obtained from a man younger than 45 in good health.

V gene TRBV6-5 combines with J gene TRBJ1-4; no firm D call. Germline values: CDR1 MNHEY, CDR2 SVGAGI. Trimming shortened V by 5 bases and J by 5 bases, and 9 bases separated the two germline ends. This CDR3 spans 13 amino acids. The CDR3 DNA follows: TGTGCCAGCAGTCGAAATACAAATGAAAAACTGTTTTTT. This encodes CASSRNTNEKLFF.

This chain links TRBV30 with TRBJ1-3; no firm D call. This CDR3 region has 11 residues. The germline V gene encodes CDR1 GTSNPN and CDR2 SVGIG (reference sequence). The CDR3 bases are TGTGCTGGGGTTTCTGGAAACACCATATATTTT. This translates into CAGVSGNTIYF. The full variable domain, completed using reference TRBV30 and TRBJ1-3, is SQTIHQWPATLVQPVGSPLSLECTVEGTSNPNLYWYRQAAGRGLQLLFYSVGIGQISSEVPQNLSASRPQDRQFILSSKKLLLSDSGFYLCAGVSGNTIYFGEGSWLTVV.

This clone was observed once. The rearrangement joins TRBV21-1 to TRBJ2-3; TRBD1 reflects the table's D call only, with no check against the DNA. TRBV21-1 is marked as a pseudogene. The CDR3 contains 16 residues. CDR3 sequence: CASSVEVTVMQDTQYF. The CDR3 DNA reads as TGTGCCAGCAGTGTCGAAGTAACAGTCATGCAAGATACGCAGTATTTT.

V and J are TRBV28 and TRBJ1-1, with a possible D match to TRBD1 (6 bases). V was trimmed by 6 bases and J by 4 bases, leaving 12 bases between them. The CDR3 consists of 13 residues. Germline V gene lookup returns CDR1 MDHEN and CDR2 SYDVKM. The CDR3 is CASSYRAGTEAFF. In nucleotides, the CDR3 is TGTGCCAGCAGCTACAGGGCGGGCACTGAAGCTTTCTTT.

In DNA, the CDR3 is TGTGCCAGCAGTTTATCTGCAGGGGGCTATGGCTACACCTTC. Translated, it gives CASSLSAGGYGYTF. V and J are TRBV27 and TRBJ1-2, with TRBD1 matching over 7 bases. CDR1 is MNHEY, CDR2 SMNVEV, per germline (reference sequence). The CDR3 totals 14 residues. The J segment lost 4 bases and the V segment lost 0 bases, leaving 2 bases of the junction unmatched.

The chain is built from TRBV5-1 and TRBJ1-2, with D perhaps matching TRBD1 (6 bases). CDR1 and CDR2 (germline): SGHRS, YFSETQ. This CDR3 contains 14 residues. V shed 2 bases and J shed 4 bases, with 12 bases lying between them. The DNA for the CDR3 is TGCGCCAGCAGCTTCTTACAGGGAGGCTATGGCTACACCTTC. This sequence encodes CASSFLQGGYGYTF.

In DNA, the CDR3 is TGTGCCAGCTCTCCCTCGATGACACTGTACAATGAGCAGTTCTTC. It yields the protein CASSPSMTLYNEQFF. The chain has TRBV2 and TRBJ2-1; no definite D call. CDR3 length: 15 residues. V shed 8 bases and J shed 4 bases, with 18 bases lying between them. CDR1 SNHLY and CDR2 FYNNEI come from the germline V gene.

This rearrangement joins TRBV6-1 to TRBJ2-1, with 10 bases identical to TRBD2. The CDR3 spans 15 residues. The germline V gene encodes CDR1 MNHNS and CDR2 SASEGT. Trimming removed 1 base from V and 9 bases from J; junction bases left unmatched: 6. The CDR3 sequence: CASSEVPSGSAEQFF. CDR3 in DNA: TGTGCCAGCAGTGAAGTTCCTAGCGGGAGTGCTGAGCAGTTCTTC.

The genes are TRBV11-2 and TRBJ2-1; 14 bases are a match to TRBD2. The V segment lost 6 bases and the J segment 10 bases; nucleotides outside the gene matches: 11. The length of the CDR3 is 16 residues. Germline assignment: CDR1 SGHAT and CDR2 FQNNGV. The CDR3 sequence is CASRKSGTSGRVEQFF. The CDR3 DNA follows: TGTGCCAGCAGGAAGTCCGGGACTAGCGGGAGAGTGGAGCAGTTCTTC.

J is TRBJ1-5 and V is TRBV5-6; D is unresolved. The CDR3 is made up of 12 amino acids. V was clipped by 1 base and J by 5 bases, with 4 bases between them. Germline CDR1 SGHDT, CDR2 YYEEEE. CDR3 sequence: CASSLFDQPQHF. The CDR3 coding sequence is TGTGCCAGCAGCTTGTTTGATCAGCCCCAGCATTTT.

V and J are TRBV18 and TRBJ2-7; possibly TRBD2 for D (6 bases). The V and J ends lost 3 bases and 2 bases respectively, with 17 bases between them. Germline-derived CDR1 and CDR2 are KGHSH and LQKENI. CDR3 length: 16 residues. This chain's CDR3 is CASSPLRGGEAYEQYF. CDR3 DNA sequence: TGTGCCAGCTCACCCCTACGGGGTGGGGAGGCCTACGAGCAGTACTTC. The full variable domain, in which reference TRBV18 and TRBJ2-7 provide the parts outside the CDR3, is NAGVMQNPRHLVRRRGQEARLRCSPMKGHSHVYWYRQLPEEGLKFMVYLQKENIIDESGMPKERFSAEFPKEGPSILRIQQVVRGDSAAYFCASSPLRGGEAYEQYFGPGTRLTVT.

The chain carries TRBV28 and TRBJ2-7, with a weak D call TRBD2 (5 bases). This CDR3 has 20 residues. Germline V gives CDR1 MDHEN, CDR2 SYDVKM. The V end lost 2 bases, the J end lost 4 bases, and 30 bases lay between the germline ends. CDR3 nucleotides: TGTGCCAGCAGTTTACCCCTTGGGCGGGCAGATCCACACCAATTTTACGAGCAGTACTTC. Its protein is CASSLPLGRADPHQFYEQYF.

The V gene is TRBV10-3, the J gene TRBJ2-7; 8 bases match TRBD2. Germline CDR1 ENHRY, CDR2 SYGVKD. This CDR3 is 14 amino acids long. V was pared by 10 bases and J by 7 bases, with 15 bases of the junction left unmatched. CDR3 nucleotides: TGTGCCACATTCGGGGCAGGGCAGCGGGGGGAGCAGTACTTC. Its translation is CATFGAGQRGEQYF.

Note on this clone: Distinct nucleotide sequences in the sample also encode this CDR3. This sequence joins TRBV18 and TRBJ2-7, with 8 bases matching TRBD1. Germline CDR1 and CDR2: KGHSH and LQKENI. With V trimmed by 0 bases and J by 2 bases, 3 bases remained unmatched. The CDR3 sequence is 15 residues long. CDR3 residues: CASSPPGQATYEQYF. Here the CDR3 DNA reads TGTGCCAGCTCACCACCGGGACAGGCAACCTACGAGCAGTACTTC.

The rearrangement joins TRBV4-3 to TRBJ2-7; D is perhaps TRBD1 (5 bases). Looked up from germline, CDR1 is LGHNA and CDR2 is YSLEER. V lost 0 bases and J lost 2, with 8 bases in between. The CDR3 sequence is 14 residues long. The CDR3 DNA follows: TGCGCCAGCAGCCAAGATACGACAGCCTACGAGCAGTACTTC. It yields the protein CASSQDTTAYEQYF.

The rearrangement uses TRBV5-1 and TRBJ2-1, with D possibly being TRBD1 or TRBD2 (6 bases each). V was cut by 1 base and J by 9 bases, with 14 bases left in between. Germline-derived CDR1 and CDR2 are SGHRS and YFSETQ. This CDR3 has 14 amino acids. CDR3 bases: TGCGCCAGCAGCTTGTACACAGGGACTGGTGAGCAGTTCTTC. Protein sequence: CASSLYTGTGEQFF.

The rearrangement uses TRBV29-1 and TRBJ2-2; D is tentatively TRBD1 or TRBD2 (5 bases each). Germline V gives CDR1 SQVTM, CDR2 ANQGSEA. The CDR3 loop spans 14 amino acids. Trimming shortened V by 1 base and J by 9 bases, and 15 bases separated the two germline ends. CDR3 nucleotide sequence: TGCAGCGTTGAAGCGAAGGGGACCGGTCGGGAGCTGTTTTTT. It is translated as CSVEAKGTGRELFF.

The V and J genes are TRBV6-5 and TRBJ1-2; 9 nucleotides align to TRBD1. Trimming cost V 3 bases and J 6 bases; bases outside gene matches: 11. The CDR3 has 16 amino acids. The V gene's germline CDR1 is MNHEY and CDR2 SVGAGI. CDR3 bases: TGTGCCAGCAGTTATCGGATTACAGGGGGCGCGAATGGCTACACCTTC. This gives the protein CASSYRITGGANGYTF.

The rearrangement uses TRBV5-1 and TRBJ1-2; D might be TRBD1 (5 bases). The CDR3 covers 15 residues. CDR1 and CDR2 (germline): SGHRS, YFSETQ. Trimming shortened V by 3 bases and J by 7 bases, and 19 bases separated the two germline ends. As DNA, the CDR3 is TGCGCCAGCAGCTCTCCTGAAAGGGGAGTCGTTGGCTACACCTTC. Protein product: CASSSPERGVVGYTF.

This chain connects TRBV29-1 to TRBJ2-2; D may correspond to TRBD1 or TRBD2 (6 bases each). This CDR3 is 12 amino acids long. The V gene lost 5 bases and the J gene lost 6 bases, with 10 bases spanning the gap. Germline-derived CDR1 and CDR2 are SQVTM and ANQGSEA. CDR3 sequence reads: CSVKGGPGELFF. The CDR3 DNA reads TGCAGCGTTAAAGGGGGGCCCGGGGAGCTGTTTTTT.

This clone was seen a single time. The chain links TRBV7-9 to TRBJ1-1; TRBD1 might be the D (5 bases). This CDR3 region has 14 residues. V gave up 5 bases and J gave up 3 bases, with 13 bases separating them. Germline CDR1 is SEHNR and CDR2 is FQNEAQ (reference sequence). Written as DNA, the CDR3 is TGTGCCAGCAGCACAAGACAGATATACACTGAAGCTTTCTTT. It translates to CASSTRQIYTEAFF. Complete variable domain (other parts from reference TRBV7-9 and TRBJ1-1): DTGVSQNPRHKITKRGQNVTFRCDPISEHNRLYWYRQTLGQGPEFLTYFQNEAQLEKSRLLSDRFSAERPKGSFSTLEIQRTEQGDSAMYLCASSTRQIYTEAFFGQGTRLTVV.

The CDR3 reads CASSPSTGNSYNEQFF. In DNA form, the CDR3 reads TGTGCCAGCTCACCAAGTACAGGAAACTCCTACAATGAGCAGTTCTTC. This chain joins TRBV18 and TRBJ2-1; maybe TRBD1 (5 bases). This CDR3 is 16 amino acids long. V shed 2 bases and J shed 0 bases, with 11 bases lying between them. Germline V gene lookup returns CDR1 KGHSH and CDR2 LQKENI. Drawing the rest from reference TRBV18 and TRBJ2-1, the complete variable domain is NAGVMQNPRHLVRRRGQEARLRCSPMKGHSHVYWYRQLPEEGLKFMVYLQKENIIDESGMPKERFSAEFPKEGPSILRIQQVVRGDSAAYFCASSPSTGNSYNEQFFGPGTRLTVL.

A single count supports this clone. The rearrangement links TRBV28 to TRBJ2-5; D may be TRBD1 or TRBD2 (5 bases each). The CDR3 is 14 amino acids. V lost 6 bases and J lost 4, with 15 bases in between. Germline V gene lookup returns CDR1 MDHEN and CDR2 SYDVKM. The CDR3: CASSEGRRVETQYF. The DNA for the CDR3 is TGTGCCAGCAGCGAGGGGAGACGTGTAGAGACCCAGTACTTC.

This chain connects TRBV18 to TRBJ2-1, with D perhaps matching TRBD2 (6 bases). The CDR3 covers 16 residues. V was cut by 5 bases and J by 0 bases, with 14 bases left in between. Germline CDR1 is KGHSH and CDR2 is LQKENI. CDR3 in DNA: TGTGCCAGCTCAACCCTAGCGCCCCACTCCTACAATGAGCAGTTCTTC. It is translated as CASSTLAPHSYNEQFF.

This chain links TRBV11-3 with TRBJ1-3, with D unclear. The CDR3 is 14 amino acids. The germline V gene encodes CDR1 SGHNT and CDR2 YENEEA. The germline V and J ends were trimmed by 4 bases and 2 bases, with 9 bases remaining between them. For the CDR3, the DNA is TGTGCCAGCAGCTCACCCAGTCCTGGAAACACCATATATTTT. The encoded protein is CASSSPSPGNTIYF.

The chain is built from TRBV30 and TRBJ1-2; 8 bases are a match to TRBD1. The CDR3 length is 14 residues. V lost 1 base to trimming and J lost 4 bases; unmatched junction nucleotides: 5. The germline V gene has CDR1 GTSNPN and CDR2 SVGIG (reference sequence). The CDR3 sequence is CAWSDRGRSYGYTF. The CDR3 DNA follows: TGTGCCTGGAGTGACAGGGGGAGATCCTATGGCTACACCTTC.

The rearrangement uses TRBV18 and TRBJ2-5, with 7 bases matching TRBD2. Looked up from germline, CDR1 is KGHSH and CDR2 is LQKENI. This CDR3 comprises 15 residues. V shed 3 bases and J 4 bases; nucleotides not matched to a gene: 8. Here the CDR3 DNA reads TGTGCCAGCTCACCCCCGGGACTAAGGCGAGAGACCCAGTACTTC. Residues: CASSPPGLRRETQYF.

The chain has TRBV13 and TRBJ2-3; tentatively, D is TRBD2 (5 bases). Germline V gene data show CDR1 as PRHDT and CDR2 as FYEKMQ (reference sequence). V was trimmed by 6 bases and J by 0 bases, leaving 16 bases between them. The CDR3 totals 16 residues. This CDR3 reads CASSSRASTSTDTQYF. DNA of the CDR3: TGTGCCAGCAGTTCGAGGGCCAGCACTAGCACAGATACGCAGTATTTT.

This chain joins TRBV7-3 and TRBJ2-7; D is uncertain. Germline CDR1 SGHTA, CDR2 FQGTGA. Trimming removed 3 bases at V and 4 bases at J, with 10 bases between. This CDR3 contains 13 residues. The CDR3 sequence is CASSLTIAYEQYF. The CDR3 DNA is TGTGCCAGCAGCTTGACAATCGCGTACGAGCAGTACTTC.

This chain links TRBV6-1 with TRBJ2-7; D possibly corresponds to TRBD2 (5 bases). This CDR3 spans 12 amino acids. Trimming cost V 7 bases and J 6 bases, with 13 bases left between them. Looked up from germline, CDR1 is MNHNS and CDR2 is SASEGT. The CDR3 spells CASTQRFFEQYF. The CDR3 region has the DNA TGTGCCAGCACCCAGCGGTTCTTCGAGCAGTACTTC.

The V call is TRBV28, the J call TRBJ2-7; 7 nucleotides line up with TRBD1. CDR1 MDHEN and CDR2 SYDVKM come from the germline V gene. The V gene end was trimmed by 1 base and the J gene end by 4 bases; junction bases not matched to a gene: 4. This CDR3 region has 14 residues. CDR3 sequence reads: CASSLSGRGYEQYF. In nucleotides, the CDR3 is TGTGCCAGCAGTTTATCGGGCAGGGGGTACGAGCAGTACTTC.